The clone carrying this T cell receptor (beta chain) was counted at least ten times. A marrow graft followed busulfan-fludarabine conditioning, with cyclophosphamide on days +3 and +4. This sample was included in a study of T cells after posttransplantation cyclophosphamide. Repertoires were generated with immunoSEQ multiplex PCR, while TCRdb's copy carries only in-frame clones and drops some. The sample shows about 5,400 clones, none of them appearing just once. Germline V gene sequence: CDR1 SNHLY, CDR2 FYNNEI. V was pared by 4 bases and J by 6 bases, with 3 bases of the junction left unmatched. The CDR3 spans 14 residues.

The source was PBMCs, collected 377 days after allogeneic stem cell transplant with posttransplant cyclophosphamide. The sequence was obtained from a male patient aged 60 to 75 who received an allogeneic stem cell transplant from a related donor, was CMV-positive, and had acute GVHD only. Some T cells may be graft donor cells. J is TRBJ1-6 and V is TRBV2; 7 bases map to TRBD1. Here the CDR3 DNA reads TGTGCCAGCAGTGGACAGGGTGGTAATTCACCCCTCCACTTT. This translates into CASSGQGGNSPLHF. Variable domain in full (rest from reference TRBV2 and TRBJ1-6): EPEVTQTPSHQVTQMGQEVILRCVPISNHLYFYWYRQILGQKVEFLVSFYNNEISEKSEIFDDQFSVERPDGSNFTLKIRSTKLEDSAMYFCASSGQGGNSPLHFGNGTRLTVT.